These 18 T cell receptor beta chains were all obtained from the same sample, sequenced in a study of shared clonotypes between healthy human individuals. The method was immunoSEQ multiplex PCR; TCRdb's version includes in-frame clones alone and lacks a portion of them. The table lists 2 million to 2.5 million clones, approximately 94% of them singletons. The sample consisted of naive CD4+ T cells sorted from blood. The subset was: CD45RA+ positively selected. Receptors originate from a man aged 18-30 years in good health.

The rearrangement uses TRBV10-3 and TRBJ2-3; 7 bases align to TRBD2. CDR1 and CDR2 from the germline V gene are ENHRY and SYGVKD. The CDR3 length is 16 residues. V lost 0 bases to trimming and J lost 1 base; unmatched junction nucleotides: 4. The CDR3 protein is CAISESLSGGTDTQYF. In DNA form, the CDR3 reads TGTGCCATCAGTGAGTCTCTAAGCGGGGGCACAGATACGCAGTATTTT.

The CDR3 region is CASSAGGTGYYGYTF. CDR3 DNA sequence: TGTGCCAGCAGCGCGGGAGGAACAGGGTACTATGGCTACACCTTC. The rearrangement joins TRBV14 to TRBJ1-2, with D tentatively TRBD1 (6 bases). CDR1 is SGHDN, CDR2 FVKESK, per germline. This CDR3 has 15 amino acids. V was cut by 5 bases and J by 3 bases, with 16 bases left in between.

This clone was seen just once. V is TRBV6-6 and J is TRBJ2-1, with D tentatively TRBD1 or TRBD2 (5 bases each). The CDR3 totals 13 residues. The germline CDR1 and CDR2 sequences are MNHNY and SVGAGI (reference sequence). V lost 6 bases and J 8 bases, leaving 14 bases between the germline ends. Here the CDR3 DNA reads TGTGCCAGCAGGCCCGGGGCTGGGGATGAGCAGTTCTTC. Translation: CASRPGAGDEQFF.

The V and J genes are TRBV7-9 and TRBJ2-1; 12 nucleotides line up with TRBD2. Per the germline V gene, CDR1 is SEHNR and CDR2 is FQNEAQ (reference sequence). V shed 1 base, J shed 8 bases, and the junction held 6 bases outside the gene matches. The CDR3 runs 16 residues. The CDR3 DNA sequence: TGTGCCAGCAGCTTAGGACTAGCGGGAGTTGGCTATGAGCAGTTCTTC. The encoded protein is CASSLGLAGVGYEQFF. The full variable domain, rest sourced from reference TRBV7-9 and TRBJ2-1, is DTGVSQNPRHKITKRGQNVTFRCDPISEHNRLYWYRQTLGQGPEFLTYFQNEAQLEKSRLLSDRFSAERPKGSFSTLEIQRTEQGDSAMYLCASSLGLAGVGYEQFFGPGTRLTVL.

The chain uses TRBV4-2 and TRBJ2-1; 7 bases match TRBD2. This CDR3 region has 14 residues. Per the germline V gene, CDR1 is LGHNA and CDR2 is YNFKEQ. Unmatched junction bases numbered 18, after V lost 10 bases and J lost 12 bases. DNA of the CDR3: TGTGCCACCGGGGGGACTGGGTCCCTCGTTACGCAGTTCTTC. This translates into CATGGTGSLVTQFF.

This clone has a single count. The rearrangement links TRBV29-1 to TRBJ2-3; 11 bases align to TRBD2. The J segment lost 5 bases and the V segment lost 5 bases, leaving 3 bases of the junction unmatched. Germline V CDR1 and CDR2: SQVTM, ANQGSEA. This CDR3 has 13 residues. Here the CDR3 DNA reads TGCAGCGTTAGAGGACTAGCGGGAGATACGCAGTATTTT. Translating gives CSVRGLAGDTQYF.

Details on this clone: This sample includes further DNA sequences coding for the same CDR3. The genes are TRBV11-3 and TRBJ2-1; a possible D gene is TRBD1 (6 bases). The CDR3 runs to 12 residues. The V gene's germline CDR1 is SGHNT and CDR2 YENEEA. V dropped 0 bases and J dropped 10 bases, with 7 bases sitting between them. The CDR3 region has the DNA TGTGCCAGCAGCTTAGATAGGGGGGAGCAGTTCTTC. Amino acids: CASSLDRGEQFF.

The chain uses TRBV6-5 and TRBJ2-7, with D perhaps given as TRBD1 or TRBD2 (5 bases each). Germline CDR1 MNHEY, CDR2 SVGAGI. The CDR3 consists of 14 residues. V was clipped by 0 bases and J by 6 bases, with 12 bases between them. In DNA, the CDR3 is TGTGCCAGCAGTTACTCGAAGGGGACGGGCGAGCAGTACTTC. Amino acids: CASSYSKGTGEQYF.

The J gene is TRBJ2-7, the V gene TRBV7-9; 8 positions agree with TRBD1. The CDR3 runs 16 residues. V lost 4 bases, J lost 2 bases, and 10 bases stayed unmatched. Germline V CDR1 and CDR2: SEHNR, FQNEAQ (reference sequence). This chain's CDR3 is CASSSTGVGPTYEQYF. CDR3 sequence (DNA): TGTGCCAGCAGCTCGACAGGGGTCGGGCCAACCTACGAGCAGTACTTC. Looking up the rest from reference TRBV7-9 and TRBJ2-7 gives the full variable domain: DTGVSQNPRHKITKRGQNVTFRCDPISEHNRLYWYRQTLGQGPEFLTYFQNEAQLEKSRLLSDRFSAERPKGSFSTLEIQRTEQGDSAMYLCASSSTGVGPTYEQYFGPGTRLTVT.

J is TRBJ2-7 and V is TRBV5-4; 10 nucleotides line up with TRBD2. Germline lookup yields CDR1 SGHNT and CDR2 YYREEE (reference sequence). Unmatched junction bases numbered 12, after V lost 6 bases and J lost 3 bases. This CDR3 contains 16 residues. The CDR3 region has the DNA TGTGCCAGCAAAGGCTTTAGCGGGAGGACCTACTACGAGCAGTACTTC. Translated, it gives CASKGFSGRTYYEQYF.

V is TRBV28 and J is TRBJ1-1; a weak D match, TRBD1 (5 bases). The CDR3 length is 13 residues. CDR1 and CDR2 from the germline V gene are MDHEN and SYDVKM. V dropped 6 bases and J dropped 1 base, with 9 bases sitting between them. The CDR3, as DNA: TGTGCCAGCAGGTTGAGGGGGAACACTGAAGCTTTCTTT. It yields the protein CASRLRGNTEAFF.

The J gene is TRBJ1-3, the V gene TRBV7-9, with D perhaps matching TRBD1 (6 bases). This CDR3 region has 16 residues. V gave up 0 bases and J gave up 1 base, with 10 bases separating them. Germline-derived CDR1 and CDR2 are SEHNR and FQNEAQ (reference sequence). This chain's CDR3 is CASSLAQGKSGNTIYF. The CDR3 nucleotides read TGTGCCAGCAGCTTAGCACAGGGAAAATCTGGAAACACCATATATTTT.

The rearrangement links TRBV7-9 to TRBJ2-3; no clear D. Per the germline V gene, CDR1 is SEHNR and CDR2 is FQNEAQ (reference sequence). The CDR3 covers 13 residues. V dropped 4 bases and J dropped 1 base, with 6 bases sitting between them. CDR3: CASSYVGTDTQYF. The CDR3 nucleotides read TGTGCCAGCAGCTATGTAGGCACAGATACGCAGTATTTT.

This rearrangement joins TRBV28 to TRBJ1-5; D is uncertain. Deletions cut 4 bases from V and 6 bases from J, with 16 bases between. The germline V gene encodes CDR1 MDHEN and CDR2 SYDVKM. The CDR3 has 15 amino acids. DNA for the CDR3: TGTGCCAGCAGTTCAGAGGACGCAATGGGTCAGCCCCAGCATTTT. Protein: CASSSEDAMGQPQHF.

J is TRBJ1-1 and V is TRBV5-1; a possible D gene is TRBD1 (5 bases). The ends were cut back, 4 bases at V and 1 base at J, with 14 bases in the middle. The germline CDR1 and CDR2 sequences are SGHRS and YFSETQ. There are 15 residues in the CDR3. The CDR3 loop reads CASSAFRDGNTEAFF. Here the CDR3 DNA reads TGCGCCAGCAGCGCATTCCGGGACGGGAACACTGAAGCTTTCTTT.

This sequence joins TRBV9 and TRBJ2-2; D gene ambiguous. This CDR3 comprises 15 residues. Trimming took off 6 bases at V and 0 bases at J, with 12 bases between the two ends. The germline gives CDR1 SGDLS, CDR2 YYNGEE. CDR3 DNA: TGTGCCAGCAATAACCTGGGTCCGAACACCGGGGAGCTGTTTTTT. Translating it yields CASNNLGPNTGELFF.

The chain joins TRBV5-1 to TRBJ1-6; 11 nucleotides agree with TRBD1. Trimming at V came to 1 base and at J to 8 bases, leaving 2 bases not matched to a gene. This CDR3 contains 15 residues. Germline V gene lookup returns CDR1 SGHRS and CDR2 YFSETQ. CDR3 DNA sequence: TGCGCCAGCAGCTTGTTGGGACAGGGGGATTCACCCCTCCACTTT. It translates to CASSLLGQGDSPLHF.

The chain is built from TRBV27 and TRBJ1-4, with a weak D call TRBD1 (5 bases). Germline CDR1 and CDR2: MNHEY and SMNVEV (reference sequence). Deletions cut 6 bases from V and 7 bases from J, with 18 bases between. CDR3 size: 15 residues. CDR3 amino acids: CASRGEGSRAEKLFF. CDR3 in DNA: TGTGCCAGCAGGGGAGAGGGGTCGAGAGCTGAAAAACTGTTTTTT.